The clone carrying this TCR beta chain has just one count. V was clipped by 4 bases and J by 4 bases; unmatched bases: 6. The CDR3 has 15 amino acids. Germline V gene lookup returns CDR1 SNHLY and CDR2 FYNNEI. This sample was taken from a study of shared clonotypes between healthy human individuals. Each unsorted PBMC replicate got 300 ng genomic DNA, some 31,000 genomes. TCRdb's table, derived via immunoSEQ multiplex PCR, lists solely in-frame clones and lacks some. The profile shows approximately 470,000 clones, about 84% of them singletons. The donors, healthy adults who were HIV-negative, had experienced no recent acute infections or vaccinations.

The specimen was PBMCs. The chain recombines TRBV2 with TRBJ2-1; TRBD1 agrees at 8 bases. This clonotype originated in a woman in her forties in good health. Some clones in this sample may be carry-over from other donors' samples. DNA for the CDR3: TGTGCCAGCAGTGGGGACAGGCCGCCGTACAATGAGCAGTTCTTC. It is translated as CASSGDRPPYNEQFF. Full variable domain (missing parts from reference TRBV2 and TRBJ2-1): EPEVTQTPSHQVTQMGQEVILRCVPISNHLYFYWYRQILGQKVEFLVSFYNNEISEKSEIFDDQFSVERPDGSNFTLKIRSTKLEDSAMYFCASSGDRPPYNEQFFGPGTRLTVL.